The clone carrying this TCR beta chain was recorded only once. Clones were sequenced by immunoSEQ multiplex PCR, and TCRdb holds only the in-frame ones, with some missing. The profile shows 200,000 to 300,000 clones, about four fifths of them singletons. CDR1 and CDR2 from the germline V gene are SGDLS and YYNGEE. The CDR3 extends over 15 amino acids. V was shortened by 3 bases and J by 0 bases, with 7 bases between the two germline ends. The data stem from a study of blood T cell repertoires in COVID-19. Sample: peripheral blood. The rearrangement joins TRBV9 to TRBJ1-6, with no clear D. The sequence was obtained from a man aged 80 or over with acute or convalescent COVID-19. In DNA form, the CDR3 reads TGTGCCAGCAGCGCGTCGAGCTCCTATAATTCACCCCTCCACTTT. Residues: CASSASSSYNSPLHF.